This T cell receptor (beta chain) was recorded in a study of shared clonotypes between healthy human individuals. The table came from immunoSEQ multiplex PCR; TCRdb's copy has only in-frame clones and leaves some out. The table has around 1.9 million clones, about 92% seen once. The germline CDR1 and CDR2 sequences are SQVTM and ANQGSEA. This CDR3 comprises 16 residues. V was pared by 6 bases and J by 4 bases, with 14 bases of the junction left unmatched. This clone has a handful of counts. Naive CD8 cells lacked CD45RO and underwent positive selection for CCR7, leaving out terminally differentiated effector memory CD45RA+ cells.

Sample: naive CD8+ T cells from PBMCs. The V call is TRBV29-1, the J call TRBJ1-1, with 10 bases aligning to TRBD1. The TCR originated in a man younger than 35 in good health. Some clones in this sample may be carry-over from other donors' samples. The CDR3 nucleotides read TGCAGCGTCCCGGGACAGGGGAAAGGGTATCGCACTGAAGCTTTCTTT. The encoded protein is CSVPGQGKGYRTEAFF.